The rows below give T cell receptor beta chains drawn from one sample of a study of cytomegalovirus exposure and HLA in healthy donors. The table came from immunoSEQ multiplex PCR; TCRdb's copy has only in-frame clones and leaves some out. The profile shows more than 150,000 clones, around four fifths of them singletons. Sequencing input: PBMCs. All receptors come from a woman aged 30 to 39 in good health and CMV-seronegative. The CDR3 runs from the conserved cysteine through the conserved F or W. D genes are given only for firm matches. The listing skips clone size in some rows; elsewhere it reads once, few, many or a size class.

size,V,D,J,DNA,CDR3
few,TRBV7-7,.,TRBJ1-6,TGTGCTAGCAGCACAAACACATTTTCACCCCTCCACTTT,CASSTNTFSPLHF
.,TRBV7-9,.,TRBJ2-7,TGTGCCAGCAGCTTAGGGTCTACCTACGAGCAGTACTTC,CASSLGSTYEQYF
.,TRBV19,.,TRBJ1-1,TGTGCCACAAAGTTAGGACAAGGAACTGAAGCTTTCTTT,CATKLGQGTEAFF
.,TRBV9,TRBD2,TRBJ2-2,TGTGCCAGCAGCGTAGCTAGCGGGGCCGGGGAGCTGTTTTTT,CASSVASGAGELFF
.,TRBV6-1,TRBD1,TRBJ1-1,TGTGCCAGCATCCGAGGTGTGACAGGGATCACTGAAGCTTTCTTT,CASIRGVTGITEAFF
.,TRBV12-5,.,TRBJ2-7,TGTGCTAGTGCCCCGGGGGGCAGCTCCGAGCAGTACTTC,CASAPGGSSEQYF
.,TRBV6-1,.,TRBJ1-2,TGTGCCAGCAGTCCTACGAGAAACTATGGCTACACCTTC,CASSPTRNYGYTF
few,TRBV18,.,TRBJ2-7,TGTGCCAGCTCCCAAGACGGGTACGAGCAGTACTTC,CASSQDGYEQYF
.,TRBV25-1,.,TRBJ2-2,TGTGCCAGCAGTGAATTTGTTCCGGGGTTAGCCGGGGAGCTGTTTTTT,CASSEFVPGLAGELFF
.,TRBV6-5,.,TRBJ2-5,TGTGCCAGCAGTTACGGGCAGAGACGAGAGACCCAGTACTTC,CASSYGQRRETQYF
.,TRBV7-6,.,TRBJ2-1,TGTGCCAGCAGCTTATTTGGGCCCGAGCAGTTCTTC,CASSLFGPEQFF
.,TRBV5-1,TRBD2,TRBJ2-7,TGCGCCAGCAGCCCCTTAGCGGGGGGGCTCCACGAGCAGTACTTC,CASSPLAGGLHEQYF
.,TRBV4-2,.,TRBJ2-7,TGTGCCAGCAGCGCCGAACAGGGGGGGACCCTCTACGAGCAGTACTTC,CASSAEQGGTLYEQYF
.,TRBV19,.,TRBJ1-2,TGTGCCAGTAGTATTGCGGGTTACTATGGCTACACCTTC,CASSIAGYYGYTF
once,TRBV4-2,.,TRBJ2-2,TGTGCCAGCAGCGAAGACCAGCGGACGAAGACCGGGGAGCTGTTTTTT,CASSEDQRTKTGELFF
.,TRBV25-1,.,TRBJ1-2,TGTGCCACCCCCCATGGGGCAATTACGACGAACTATGGCTACACCTTC,CATPHGAITTNYGYTF
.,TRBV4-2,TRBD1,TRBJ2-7,TGTGCCAGCAGGCCGGGGACAGGAGTAACCTACGAGCAGTACTTC,CASRPGTGVTYEQYF
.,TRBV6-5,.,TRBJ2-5,TGTGCCAGCAGTTACTCGAGTCACGCGGAAGAGACCCAGTACTTC,CASSYSSHAEETQYF
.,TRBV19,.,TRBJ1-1,TGTGCCAGTAGTATTGTAGGGGTGAACACTGAAGCTTTCTTT,CASSIVGVNTEAFF
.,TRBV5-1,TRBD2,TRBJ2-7,TGCGCCAGCAGCTTGACTAGCGCCATTATCGAGCAGTACTTC,CASSLTSAIIEQYF
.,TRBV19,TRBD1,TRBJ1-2,TGTGCCAGTAGTATAGGAGAAGGGGGCAGCTATGGCTACACCTTC,CASSIGEGGSYGYTF
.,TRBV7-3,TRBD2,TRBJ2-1,TGTGCCAGCAGCCCGCATAGCGGGGGGGACAATGAGCAGTTCTTC,CASSPHSGGDNEQFF
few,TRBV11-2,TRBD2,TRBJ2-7,TGTGCCAGCAGCATGGGACTAGCGACCTACGAGCAGTACTTC,CASSMGLATYEQYF
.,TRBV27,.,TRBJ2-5,TGTGCCAGCAGTTTAGTCGGTCGGCTAGCAGAGACCCAGTACTTC,CASSLVGRLAETQYF
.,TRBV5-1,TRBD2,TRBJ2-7,TGCGCCAGCAGCCCCACTAGCGGGGAGTACTACGAGCAGTACTTC,CASSPTSGEYYEQYF
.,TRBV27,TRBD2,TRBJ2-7,TGTGCCAGCAGCCCCGGGAACAGCGGGGGTAACGAGCAGTACTTC,CASSPGNSGGNEQYF
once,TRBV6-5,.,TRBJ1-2,TGTGCCAGCAGTTACTCGATCCAGGGGTATGGCTACACCTTC,CASSYSIQGYGYTF
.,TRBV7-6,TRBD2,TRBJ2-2,TGTGCCAGCAGCTTAGCGACTAGCGGGGGGCCTGGGGAGCTGTTTTTT,CASSLATSGGPGELFF
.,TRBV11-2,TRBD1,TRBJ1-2,TGTGCCAGCAGCACCACCTCGACAGGGTCGGGCGATGGCTACACCTTC,CASSTTSTGSGDGYTF
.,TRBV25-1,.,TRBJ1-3,TGTGCCAGCTCGGCAGGACTTAGATCTGGAAACACCATATATTTT,CASSAGLRSGNTIYF
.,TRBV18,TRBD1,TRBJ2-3,TGTGCCAGCTCACCAGGGACAGCCCCAGATACGCAGTATTTT,CASSPGTAPDTQYF
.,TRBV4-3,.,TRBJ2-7,TGCGCCAGCAGCCAAGATAGGCAGGGCCCCTACGAGCAGTACTTC,CASSQDRQGPYEQYF
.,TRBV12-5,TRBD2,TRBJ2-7,TGTGCTAGTGGCCTCGGGGGGGTATCCTACGAGCAGTACTTC,CASGLGGVSYEQYF
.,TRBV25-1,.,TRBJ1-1,TGTGCCAGCAGTTGGGGGGGGTCCACTGAAGCTTTCTTT,CASSWGGSTEAFF
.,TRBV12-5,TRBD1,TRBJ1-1,TGTGCTAGTGGTGCGGCAGGGGGTAGGGAGGCTTTCTTT,CASGAAGGREAFF